This T cell receptor beta chain was sequenced during a study of regulatory T cells in long-lasting Graves disease. General observations from the study: Gene preferences differed: TRBV28, TRBJ1-2, TRBJ2-5 in persistent cases. A reduction in accuracy may have resulted from the small sample size. Among persistent patients, a larger number of public clonotypes were shared (about 3,000) than among newly diagnosed patients (966).

In building TCR beta libraries, iRepertoire HTBI primers were used together with Arm-PCR of CDR3 regions. TCRdb itself ran the multiplex PCR reads through MiXCR, one entry per CDR3 protein. The sample records some 500,000 distinct CDR3 sequences, 13% being singletons. The table lists this clonotype with many counts. Its antigen remains unknown. Germline values: CDR1 SEHNR, CDR2 FQNEAQ (reference sequence). This CDR3 is 15 amino acids long. Unmatched junction bases numbered 5, after V lost 1 base and J lost 7 bases. Time point denoted: newly diagnosed GD, antithyroid drugs for less than 3 months. The TCR library was prepared using RNA isolated from PBMCs. These data also formed part of another study, on T cells in Graves' hyperthyroidism and ophthalmopathy.

The sequences come from peripheral blood mononuclear cells (PBMCs), collected at new diagnosis, from a patient treated with antithyroid drugs. The sequence was obtained from a man in his thirties or forties with Graves disease. The J gene is TRBJ2-1, the V gene TRBV7-9; 9 bases match TRBD2. This CDR3 reads CASSLVNLAGNEQFF. The CDR3 nucleotides are TGTGCCAGCAGCTTAGTAAATCTAGCGGGAAATGAGCAGTTCTTC.